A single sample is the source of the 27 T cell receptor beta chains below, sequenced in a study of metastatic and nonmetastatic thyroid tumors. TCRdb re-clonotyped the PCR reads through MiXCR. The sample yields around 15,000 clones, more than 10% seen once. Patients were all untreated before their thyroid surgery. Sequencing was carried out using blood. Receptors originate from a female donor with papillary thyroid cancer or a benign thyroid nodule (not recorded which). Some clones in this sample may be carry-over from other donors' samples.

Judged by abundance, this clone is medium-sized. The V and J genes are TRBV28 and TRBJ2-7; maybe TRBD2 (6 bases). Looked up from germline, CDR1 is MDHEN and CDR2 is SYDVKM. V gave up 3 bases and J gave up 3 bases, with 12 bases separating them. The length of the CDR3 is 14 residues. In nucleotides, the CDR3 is TGTGCCAGCAGTTTCGGCGGGGAGAACTACGAGCAGTACTTC. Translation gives CASSFGGENYEQYF.

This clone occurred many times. The CDR3 reads CASSLGGMTGELFF. CDR3 DNA: TGCGCCAGCAGCTTGGGGGGGATGACCGGGGAGCTGTTTTTT. The V call is TRBV5-1, the J call TRBJ2-2, with D perhaps assigned TRBD1 or TRBD2 (5 bases each). Between the trimmed V and J ends, which lost 0 bases and 5 bases, there was a span of 8 bases. The CDR3 runs 14 residues. CDR1 and CDR2 from the germline V gene are SGHRS and YFSETQ.

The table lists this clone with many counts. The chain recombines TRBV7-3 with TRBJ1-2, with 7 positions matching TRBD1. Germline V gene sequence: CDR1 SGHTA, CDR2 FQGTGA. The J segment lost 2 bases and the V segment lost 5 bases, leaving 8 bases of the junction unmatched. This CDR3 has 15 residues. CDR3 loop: CASSLTGDANYGYTF. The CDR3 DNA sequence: TGTGCCAGCAGCCTTACAGGGGACGCCAACTATGGCTACACCTTC.

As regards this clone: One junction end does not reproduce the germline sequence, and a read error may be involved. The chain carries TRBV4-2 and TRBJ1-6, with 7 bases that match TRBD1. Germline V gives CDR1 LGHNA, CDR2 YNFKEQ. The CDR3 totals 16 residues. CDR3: CASIQYLAGGNSPLHF. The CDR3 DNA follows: TGTGCCAGCATCCAATATTTGGCAGGGGGTAATTCACCCCTCCACTTT.

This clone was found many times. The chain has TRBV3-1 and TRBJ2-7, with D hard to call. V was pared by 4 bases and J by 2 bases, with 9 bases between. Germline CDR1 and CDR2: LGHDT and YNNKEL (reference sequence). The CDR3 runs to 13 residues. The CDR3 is CASSPRNTYEQYF. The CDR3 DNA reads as TGTGCCAGCAGCCCTCGTAATACCTACGAGCAGTACTTC.

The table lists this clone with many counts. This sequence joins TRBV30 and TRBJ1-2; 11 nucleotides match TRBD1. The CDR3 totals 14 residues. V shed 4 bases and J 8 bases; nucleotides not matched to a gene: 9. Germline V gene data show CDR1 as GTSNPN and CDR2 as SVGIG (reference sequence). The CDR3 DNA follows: TGTGCCTGGATTTTAGGACAGGGGGCAGGAGGCTACACCTTC. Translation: CAWILGQGAGGYTF.

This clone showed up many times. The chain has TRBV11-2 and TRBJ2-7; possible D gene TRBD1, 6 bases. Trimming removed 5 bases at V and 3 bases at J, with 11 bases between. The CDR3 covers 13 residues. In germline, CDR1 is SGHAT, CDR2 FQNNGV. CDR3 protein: CASSLDRYYEQYF. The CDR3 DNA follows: TGTGCCAGCAGCCTGGACAGATACTACGAGCAGTACTTC.

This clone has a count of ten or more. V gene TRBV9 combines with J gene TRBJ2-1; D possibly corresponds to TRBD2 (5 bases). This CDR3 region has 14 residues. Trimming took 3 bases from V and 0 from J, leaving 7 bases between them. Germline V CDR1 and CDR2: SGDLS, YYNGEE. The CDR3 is CASSDTSSYNEQFF. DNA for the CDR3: TGTGCCAGCAGCGATACTAGCTCCTACAATGAGCAGTTCTTC. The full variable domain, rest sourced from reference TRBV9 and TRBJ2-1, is DSGVTQTPKHLITATGQRVTLRCSPRSGDLSVYWYQQSLDQGLQFLIQYYNGEERAKGNILERFSAQQFPDLHSELNLSSLELGDSALYFCASSDTSSYNEQFFGPGTRLTVL.

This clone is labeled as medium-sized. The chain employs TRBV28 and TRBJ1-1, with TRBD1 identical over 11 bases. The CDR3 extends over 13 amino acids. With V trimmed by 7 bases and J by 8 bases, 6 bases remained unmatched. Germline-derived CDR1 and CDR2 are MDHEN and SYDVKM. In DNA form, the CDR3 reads TGTGCCAGCATCCTAGGACAGGGGGCGGAAGCTTTCTTT. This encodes CASILGQGAEAFF.

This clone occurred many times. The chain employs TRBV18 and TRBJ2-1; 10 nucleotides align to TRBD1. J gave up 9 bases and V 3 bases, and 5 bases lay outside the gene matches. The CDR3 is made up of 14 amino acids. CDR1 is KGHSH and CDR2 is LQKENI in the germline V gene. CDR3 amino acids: CASSPGQGIGEQFF. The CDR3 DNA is TGTGCCAGCTCACCGGGACAGGGGATTGGTGAGCAGTTCTTC.

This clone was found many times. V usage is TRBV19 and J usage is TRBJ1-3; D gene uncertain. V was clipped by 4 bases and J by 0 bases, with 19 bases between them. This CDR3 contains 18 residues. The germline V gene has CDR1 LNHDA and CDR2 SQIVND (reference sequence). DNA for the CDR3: TGTGCCAGTAGTACCACGTCCCGCGGCAGAGACTCTGGAAACACCATATATTTT. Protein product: CASSTTSRGRDSGNTIYF.

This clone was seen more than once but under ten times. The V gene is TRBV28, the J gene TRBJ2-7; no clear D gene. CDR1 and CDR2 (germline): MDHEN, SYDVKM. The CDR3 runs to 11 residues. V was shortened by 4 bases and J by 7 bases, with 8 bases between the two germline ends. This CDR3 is CASSYLGEQYF. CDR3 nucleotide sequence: TGTGCCAGCAGTTACTTGGGGGAGCAGTACTTC.

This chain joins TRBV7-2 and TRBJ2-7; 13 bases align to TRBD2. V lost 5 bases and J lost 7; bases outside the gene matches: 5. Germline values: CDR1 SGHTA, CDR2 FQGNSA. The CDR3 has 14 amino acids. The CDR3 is CASSPGLAGREQYF. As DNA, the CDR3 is TGTGCCAGCAGCCCGGGACTAGCGGGAAGGGAGCAGTACTTC.

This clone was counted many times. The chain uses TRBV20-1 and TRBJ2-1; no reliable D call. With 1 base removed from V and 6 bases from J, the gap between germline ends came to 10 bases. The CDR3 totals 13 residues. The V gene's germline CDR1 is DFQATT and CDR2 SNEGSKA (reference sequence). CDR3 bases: TGCAGTGCTAGAGCCGTATCGGGCAATGAGCAGTTCTTC. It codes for CSARAVSGNEQFF.

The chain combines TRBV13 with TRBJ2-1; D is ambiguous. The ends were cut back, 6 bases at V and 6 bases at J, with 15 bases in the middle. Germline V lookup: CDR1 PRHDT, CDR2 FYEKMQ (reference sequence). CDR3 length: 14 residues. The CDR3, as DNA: TGTGCCAGCAGTTTCCGAGGTGGGGTCAATGAGCAGTTCTTC. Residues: CASSFRGGVNEQFF.

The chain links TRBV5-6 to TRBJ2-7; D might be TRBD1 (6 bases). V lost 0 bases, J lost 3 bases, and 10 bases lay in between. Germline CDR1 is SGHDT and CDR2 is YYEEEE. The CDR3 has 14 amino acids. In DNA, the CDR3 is TGTGCCAGCAGCTTGGGGGGGCCTAGCTACGAGCAGTACTTC. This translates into CASSLGGPSYEQYF. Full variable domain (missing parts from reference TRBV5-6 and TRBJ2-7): DAGVTQSPTHLIKTRGQQVTLRCSPKSGHDTVSWYQQALGQGPQFIFQYYEEEERQRGNFPDRFSGHQFPNYSSELNVNALLLGDSALYLCASSLGGPSYEQYFGPGTRLTVT.

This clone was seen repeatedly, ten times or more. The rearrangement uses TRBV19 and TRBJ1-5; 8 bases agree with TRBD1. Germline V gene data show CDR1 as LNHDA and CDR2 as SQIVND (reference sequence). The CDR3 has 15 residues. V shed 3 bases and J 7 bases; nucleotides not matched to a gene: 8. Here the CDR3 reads CASSMTQGAWQPQHF. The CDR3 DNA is TGTGCCAGTAGTATGACGCAGGGGGCATGGCAGCCCCAGCATTTT. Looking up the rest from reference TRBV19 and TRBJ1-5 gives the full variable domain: DGGITQSPKYLFRKEGQNVTLSCEQNLNHDAMYWYRQDPGQGLRLIYYSQIVNDFQKGDIAEGYSVSREKKESFPLTVTSAQKNPTAFYLCASSMTQGAWQPQHFGDGTRLSIL.

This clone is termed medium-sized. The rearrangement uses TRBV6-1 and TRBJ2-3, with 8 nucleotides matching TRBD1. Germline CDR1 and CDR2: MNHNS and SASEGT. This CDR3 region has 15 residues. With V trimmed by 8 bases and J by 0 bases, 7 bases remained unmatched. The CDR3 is CASRSTGGSTDTQYF. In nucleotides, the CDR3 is TGTGCCAGCCGAAGTACAGGGGGTAGCACAGATACGCAGTATTTT.

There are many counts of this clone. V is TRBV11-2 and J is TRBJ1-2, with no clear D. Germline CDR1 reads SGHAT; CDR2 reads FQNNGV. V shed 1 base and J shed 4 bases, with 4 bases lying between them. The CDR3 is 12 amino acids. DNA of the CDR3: TGTGCCAGCAGCTTAGGGCCCTATGGCTACACCTTC. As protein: CASSLGPYGYTF.

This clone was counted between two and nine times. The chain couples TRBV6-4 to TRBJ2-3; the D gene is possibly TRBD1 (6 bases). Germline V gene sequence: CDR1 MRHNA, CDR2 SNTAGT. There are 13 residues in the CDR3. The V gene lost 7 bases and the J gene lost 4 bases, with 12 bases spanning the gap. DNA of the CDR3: TGTGCCAGCATTGAGGACAGTGCAGATACGCAGTATTTT. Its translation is CASIEDSADTQYF.

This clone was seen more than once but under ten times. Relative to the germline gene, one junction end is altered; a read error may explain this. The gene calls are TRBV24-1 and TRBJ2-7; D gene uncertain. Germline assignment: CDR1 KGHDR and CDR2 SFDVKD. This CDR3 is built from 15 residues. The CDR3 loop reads CATSDTRKAAYKQYF. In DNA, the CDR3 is TGTGCCACCAGTGATACAAGGAAAGCCGCCTACAAGCAGTACTTC.

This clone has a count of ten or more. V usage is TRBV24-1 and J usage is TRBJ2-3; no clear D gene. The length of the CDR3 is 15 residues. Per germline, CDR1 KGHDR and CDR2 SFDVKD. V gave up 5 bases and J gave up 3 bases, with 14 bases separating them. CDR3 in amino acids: CATSAGTFLTDTQYF. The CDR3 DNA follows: TGTGCCACCAGTGCGGGCACTTTCCTGACAGATACGCAGTATTTT.

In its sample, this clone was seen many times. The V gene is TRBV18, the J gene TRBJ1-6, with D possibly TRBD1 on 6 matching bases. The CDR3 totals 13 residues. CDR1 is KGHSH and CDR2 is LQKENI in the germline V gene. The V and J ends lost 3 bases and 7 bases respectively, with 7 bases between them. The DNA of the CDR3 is TGTGCCAGCTCACCGGGGGCGAATTCACCCCTCCACTTT. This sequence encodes CASSPGANSPLHF.

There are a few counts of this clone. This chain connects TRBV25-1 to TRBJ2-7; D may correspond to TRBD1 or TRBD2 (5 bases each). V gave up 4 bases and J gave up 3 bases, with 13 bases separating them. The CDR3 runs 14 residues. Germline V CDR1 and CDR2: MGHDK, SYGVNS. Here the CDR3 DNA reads TGTGCCAGCAGTGGCACTAGAGGACACTACGAGCAGTACTTC. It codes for CASSGTRGHYEQYF.

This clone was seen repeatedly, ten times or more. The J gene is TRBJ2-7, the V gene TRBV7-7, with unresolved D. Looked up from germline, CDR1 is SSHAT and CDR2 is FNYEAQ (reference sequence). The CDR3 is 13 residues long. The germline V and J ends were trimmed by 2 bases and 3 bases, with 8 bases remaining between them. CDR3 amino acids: CASSLRFGYEQYF. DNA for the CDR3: TGTGCCAGCAGCTTACGGTTTGGCTACGAGCAGTACTTC. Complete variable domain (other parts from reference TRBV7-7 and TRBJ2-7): GAGVSQSPRYKVTKRGQDVTLRCDPISSHATLYWYQQALGQGPEFLTYFNYEAQPDKSGLPSDRFSAERPEGSISTLTIQRTEQRDSAMYRCASSLRFGYEQYFGPGTRLTVT.

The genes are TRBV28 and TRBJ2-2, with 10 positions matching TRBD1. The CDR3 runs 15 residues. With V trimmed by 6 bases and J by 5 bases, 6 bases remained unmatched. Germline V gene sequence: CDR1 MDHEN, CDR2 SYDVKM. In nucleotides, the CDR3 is TGTGCCAGCAGACCCGGGACAGGGGAAACCGGGGAGCTGTTTTTT. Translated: CASRPGTGETGELFF.

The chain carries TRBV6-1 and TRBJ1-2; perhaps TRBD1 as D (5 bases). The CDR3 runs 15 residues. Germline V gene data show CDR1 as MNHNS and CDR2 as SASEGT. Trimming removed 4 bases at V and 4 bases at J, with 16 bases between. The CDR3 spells CASSGSGLWGYGYTF. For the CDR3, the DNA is TGTGCCAGCAGTGGTTCAGGGTTATGGGGCTATGGCTACACCTTC.